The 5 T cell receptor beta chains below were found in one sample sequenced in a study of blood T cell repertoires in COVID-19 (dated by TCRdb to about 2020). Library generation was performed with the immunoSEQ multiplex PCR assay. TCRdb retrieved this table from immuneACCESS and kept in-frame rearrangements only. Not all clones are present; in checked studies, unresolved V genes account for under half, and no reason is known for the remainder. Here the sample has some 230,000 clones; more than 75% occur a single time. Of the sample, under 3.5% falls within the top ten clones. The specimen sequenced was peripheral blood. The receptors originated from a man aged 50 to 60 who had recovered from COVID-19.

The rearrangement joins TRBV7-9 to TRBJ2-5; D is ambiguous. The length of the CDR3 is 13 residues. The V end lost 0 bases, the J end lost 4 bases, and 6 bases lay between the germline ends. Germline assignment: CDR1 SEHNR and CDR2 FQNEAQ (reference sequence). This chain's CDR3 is CASSLASRETQYF. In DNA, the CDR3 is TGTGCCAGCAGCTTAGCGTCGAGAGAGACCCAGTACTTC.

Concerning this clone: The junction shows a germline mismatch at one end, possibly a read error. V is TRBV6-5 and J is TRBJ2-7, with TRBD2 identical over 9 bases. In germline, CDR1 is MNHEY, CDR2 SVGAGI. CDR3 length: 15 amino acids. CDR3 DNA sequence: TGTGCCAGCAGTTCCCCGACTAGCGGCCTGCCGGGGCGGATCTTC. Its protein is CASSSPTSGLPGRIF.

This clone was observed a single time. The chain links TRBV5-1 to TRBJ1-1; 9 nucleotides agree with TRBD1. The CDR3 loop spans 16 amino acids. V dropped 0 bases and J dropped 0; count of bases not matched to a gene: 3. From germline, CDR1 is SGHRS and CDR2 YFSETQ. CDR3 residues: CASSLDRGLMNTEAFF. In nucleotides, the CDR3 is TGCGCCAGCAGCTTGGACAGGGGGCTTATGAACACTGAAGCTTTCTTT.

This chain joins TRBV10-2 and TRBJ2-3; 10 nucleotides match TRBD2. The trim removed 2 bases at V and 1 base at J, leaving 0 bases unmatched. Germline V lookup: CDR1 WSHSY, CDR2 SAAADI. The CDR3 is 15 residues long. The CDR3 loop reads CASSETSGGTDTQYF. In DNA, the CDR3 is TGCGCCAGCAGTGAGACTAGCGGGGGCACAGATACGCAGTATTTT.

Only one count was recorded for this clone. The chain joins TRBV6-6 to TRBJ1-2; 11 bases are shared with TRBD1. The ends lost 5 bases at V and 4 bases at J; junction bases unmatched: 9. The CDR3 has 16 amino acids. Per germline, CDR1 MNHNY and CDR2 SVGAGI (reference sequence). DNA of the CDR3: TGTGCCAGCAGTCCGGGGACAGGGGGACGTGGCTATGGCTACACCTTC. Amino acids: CASSPGTGGRGYGYTF.